This TCR beta chain derives from a study of patients and donors after allogeneic stem cell transplantation. In its sample, this clonotype was seen a few times. Germline assignment: CDR1 SGHRS and CDR2 YFSETQ. V gave up 3 bases and J gave up 4 bases; unmatched junction bases: 2. This CDR3 is built from 14 residues. TCRdb re-analysed the RT-PCR reads in MiXCR, keeping a single row per CDR3 protein. The sample carries 200,000 to 250,000 distinct CDR3 sequences, more than 35% recorded once. The specimen sequenced was blood, either unsorted or a sorted T cell fraction (not recorded which). The TCR originated in a human donor who was either an allogeneic HSCT recipient or a stem cell or donor lymphocyte infusion donor (not recorded which). It is not recorded whose cells these are; they may come from a transplant donor. The chain couples TRBV5-1 to TRBJ2-2; 8 bases are shared with TRBD1. DNA of the CDR3: TGCGCCAGCAGCTCGGACAGGGTCACCGGGGAGCTGTTTTTT. Translated, it gives CASSSDRVTGELFF.